Below, 18 T cell receptor beta chains from the same sample are listed, as sequenced in a study of PD-1 blockade in classical Hodgkin lymphoma. Brentuximab vedotin exposure varied among the patients, all of whom had relapsed after autologous stem cell transplantation. TCRdb's copy holds only in-frame clones and misses some; the assay was immunoSEQ multiplex PCR. The table shows approximately 27,000 clones, with 70% to 90% occurring only once. The sequencing here drew on peripheral blood mononuclear cells (PBMCs), taken at baseline. The receptors originated from a human donor with classical Hodgkin lymphoma.

This chain links TRBV7-9 with TRBJ2-7; D is unresolved. Trimming stripped 2 bases from V and 0 bases from J, with 5 bases between. This CDR3 has 13 amino acids. Germline V gene lookup returns CDR1 SEHNR and CDR2 FQNEAQ (reference sequence). The DNA for the CDR3 is TGTGCCAGCAGCTTAAGCAACTCCTACGAGCAGTACTTC. Translated: CASSLSNSYEQYF.

The chain has TRBV28 and TRBJ1-6; no clear D gene. Trimming cost V 7 bases and J 9 bases, with 10 bases left between them. Germline loops: CDR1 MDHEN, CDR2 SYDVKM. The CDR3 consists of 12 residues. The CDR3 coding sequence is TGTGCCAGCAACTGGGAGGGTTCACCCCTCCACTTT. It translates to CASNWEGSPLHF. Looking up the rest from reference TRBV28 and TRBJ1-6 gives the full variable domain: DVKVTQSSRYLVKRTGEKVFLECVQDMDHENMFWYRQDPGLGLRLIYFSYDVKMKEKGDIPEGYSVSREKKERFSLILESASTNQTSMYLCASNWEGSPLHFGNGTRLTVT.

The genes are TRBV27 and TRBJ1-3; D not certain. Trimming removed 8 bases at V and 0 bases at J, with 14 bases between. The CDR3 spans 15 residues. Per germline, CDR1 MNHEY and CDR2 SMNVEV (reference sequence). As DNA, the CDR3 is TGTGCCAGCTCTCCACTTACTAGCTCTGGAAACACCATATATTTT. This translates into CASSPLTSSGNTIYF.

This chain joins TRBV5-1 and TRBJ1-3; a possible D gene is TRBD1 (6 bases). CDR3 length: 14 residues. The V end lost 4 bases, the J end lost 1 base, and 9 bases lay between the germline ends. Germline loops: CDR1 SGHRS, CDR2 YFSETQ. CDR3 nucleotide sequence: TGCGCCAGCAGCCTGGGGGCGTCTGGAAACACCATATATTTT. Translating gives CASSLGASGNTIYF.

The chain recombines TRBV7-9 with TRBJ2-4; the D gene could be TRBD1 or TRBD2 (6 bases each). Germline V lookup: CDR1 SEHNR, CDR2 FQNEAQ (reference sequence). Between the trimmed V and J ends, which lost 4 bases and 3 bases, there was a span of 13 bases. The CDR3 totals 15 residues. CDR3 in DNA: TGTGCCAGCAGCTCGACCAGGGGAGGCAAAAACATTCAGTACTTC. Protein: CASSSTRGGKNIQYF.

The chain uses TRBV6-5 and TRBJ2-7; 7 bases agree with TRBD2. The CDR3 length is 15 residues. Germline V gene sequence: CDR1 MNHEY, CDR2 SVGAGI. The ends lost 10 bases at V and 3 bases at J; junction bases unmatched: 15. The CDR3 loop reads CATGSNGAGVYEQYF. For the CDR3, the DNA is TGTGCCACCGGGTCGAACGGGGCGGGGGTCTACGAGCAGTACTTC.

The V and J genes are TRBV19 and TRBJ2-7, with D possibly being TRBD1 (5 bases). CDR3 length: 15 amino acids. The germline V gene has CDR1 LNHDA and CDR2 SQIVND (reference sequence). V lost 6 bases to trimming and J lost 3 bases, with 18 bases between them. In nucleotides, the CDR3 is TGTGCCAGTAGGATGAGCCAGGGTTCGCACTACGAGCAGTACTTC. Its translation: CASRMSQGSHYEQYF. Complete variable domain (other parts from reference TRBV19 and TRBJ2-7): DGGITQSPKYLFRKEGQNVTLSCEQNLNHDAMYWYRQDPGQGLRLIYYSQIVNDFQKGDIAEGYSVSREKKESFPLTVTSAQKNPTAFYLCASRMSQGSHYEQYFGPGTRLTVT.

The chain combines TRBV7-9 with TRBJ1-1; a possible D gene is TRBD1 (6 bases). The CDR3 sequence is 14 residues long. The V gene lost 3 bases and the J gene lost 5 bases, with 13 bases spanning the gap. Germline V gene lookup returns CDR1 SEHNR and CDR2 FQNEAQ (reference sequence). As DNA, the CDR3 is TGTGCCAGCAGCTTCGAATCCAGGGGAACTGAAGCTTTCTTT. This translates into CASSFESRGTEAFF.

This clone was detected only a few times. The V gene is TRBV13, the J gene TRBJ1-2; D is unclear. This CDR3 contains 14 residues. The ends were cut back, 7 bases at V and 4 bases at J, with 16 bases in the middle. Germline CDR1 PRHDT, CDR2 FYEKMQ (reference sequence). In DNA, the CDR3 is TGTGCCAGCACCTATCTTGAGGGAAGCTATGGCTACACCTTC. Translation gives CASTYLEGSYGYTF.

The table lists this clone with a count of one. J is TRBJ2-7 and V is TRBV11-1; D call uncertain. The CDR3 has 13 amino acids. The germline V and J ends were trimmed by 3 bases and 2 bases, with 8 bases remaining between them. Per germline, CDR1 SGHAT and CDR2 FQDESV (reference sequence). DNA for the CDR3: TGTGCCAGCAGCTTCTCTCCAACCTACGAGCAGTACTTC. It encodes CASSFSPTYEQYF.

This sequence joins TRBV10-2 and TRBJ2-1; D unresolved. This CDR3 comprises 14 residues. CDR1 is WSHSY, CDR2 SAAADI, per germline. V lost 3 bases, J lost 4 bases, and 10 bases lay in between. Here the CDR3 DNA reads TGCGCCAGCAGTGAAGCAGGCGAGTACAATGAGCAGTTCTTC. This sequence encodes CASSEAGEYNEQFF.

The V gene is TRBV2, the J gene TRBJ2-1, with 11 bases identical to TRBD1. V shed 3 bases and J 6 bases; nucleotides not matched to a gene: 7. The germline V gene has CDR1 SNHLY and CDR2 FYNNEI. CDR3 size: 16 residues. The CDR3 DNA is TGTGCCAGCAGTGAGACCGGGACAGGGGGTCCCAATGAGCAGTTCTTC. This gives the protein CASSETGTGGPNEQFF.

This chain joins TRBV18 and TRBJ1-3, with D possibly matching TRBD1 (6 bases). The CDR3 has 14 amino acids. Germline loops: CDR1 KGHSH, CDR2 LQKENI. V was clipped by 2 bases and J by 3 bases, with 8 bases between them. The CDR3 spells CASSPTGYGNTIYF. The CDR3 bases are TGTGCCAGCTCACCAACAGGGTATGGAAACACCATATATTTT.

Concerning this clone: Other DNA sequences from this sample encode an identical CDR3 as well. The V and J genes are TRBV7-8 and TRBJ2-7; TRBD1 agrees at 9 bases. Germline CDR1 is SGHVS and CDR2 is FQNEAQ. The V and J ends lost 2 bases and 4 bases, in that order; junction bases with no gene match: 6. The CDR3 is 15 amino acids. The CDR3 DNA follows: TGTGCCAGCAGCTTAACCGGGACAGGGCTGTACGAGCAGTACTTC. It encodes CASSLTGTGLYEQYF.

The chain links TRBV5-1 to TRBJ2-2; TRBD2 agrees at 11 bases. With 0 bases clipped from V and 1 base from J, the junction kept 2 bases outside the gene matches. This CDR3 is 17 amino acids long. CDR1 and CDR2 from the germline V gene are SGHRS and YFSETQ. The CDR3 DNA is TGCGCCAGCAGCTTGGAACTAGCGGGGGTGAACACCGGGGAGCTGTTTTTT. Protein: CASSLELAGVNTGELFF.

J is TRBJ1-2 and V is TRBV25-1, with D tentatively TRBD1 (5 bases). CDR1 MGHDK and CDR2 SYGVNS come from the germline V gene. This CDR3 contains 11 residues. V was shortened by 6 bases and J by 4 bases, with 6 bases between the two germline ends. CDR3 amino acids: CASSTGYGYTF. CDR3 in DNA: TGTGCCAGCAGCACAGGCTATGGCTACACCTTC.

The CDR3 reads CASSYSLRGATYEQYF. The CDR3, as DNA: TGTGCCAGCAGTTACTCATTGCGGGGGGCAACCTACGAGCAGTACTTC. V gene TRBV6-5 combines with J gene TRBJ2-7; 8 positions agree with TRBD2. The CDR3 consists of 16 residues. CDR1 and CDR2 from the germline V gene are MNHEY and SVGAGI. After removal of 0 bases from V and 2 bases from J, the junction contained 6 bases not matched to a gene.

The V gene is TRBV4-3, the J gene TRBJ1-4; 7 nucleotides line up with TRBD1. Germline V gives CDR1 LGHNA, CDR2 YSLEER. V gave up 5 bases and J gave up 3 bases; unmatched junction bases: 6. The CDR3 loop spans 15 amino acids. The CDR3 sequence: CASSVRGTANEKLFF. The CDR3 bases are TGCGCCAGCAGCGTCAGGGGGACGGCTAATGAAAAACTGTTTTTT.